This entry is about one T cell receptor (beta chain). Antigen unknown. The record originates from a study of long-term antiretroviral therapy in people with HIV. Study-level findings and limits: Collection of the blood, which took place between the mid-2000s and the late 2010s, possibly occurred under older ART regimens. Regardless of time point, clones expanded before ART dominated the repertoire. Transplant-donor-level diversity was not reached after ART, though diversity increased.

An immunoSEQ assay, version v3.0, was performed at survey level. The data were produced by immunoSEQ multiplex PCR, yet TCRdb's version contains in-frame clones alone and is incomplete. The sample shows around 29,000 clones, just under 90% of them seen only once. The CDR3 consists of 15 residues. Trimming removed 2 bases at V and 6 bases at J, with 14 bases between. Germline assignment: CDR1 SGHTA and CDR2 FQGNSA. Researchers secured at least one pre-ART and at least two post-ART PBMC samples from each donor. The sample was unsorted PBMCs, taken 3.2 years before starting antiretroviral therapy. The chain employs TRBV7-2 and TRBJ1-5; TRBD1 might be the D (5 bases). The origin of this receptor is a man between 50 and 59 years old with HIV. CDR3 bases: TGTGCCAGCAGCTTAAGGCAGGGCTCGGGTCAGCCCCAGCATTTT. Residues: CASSLRQGSGQPQHF.